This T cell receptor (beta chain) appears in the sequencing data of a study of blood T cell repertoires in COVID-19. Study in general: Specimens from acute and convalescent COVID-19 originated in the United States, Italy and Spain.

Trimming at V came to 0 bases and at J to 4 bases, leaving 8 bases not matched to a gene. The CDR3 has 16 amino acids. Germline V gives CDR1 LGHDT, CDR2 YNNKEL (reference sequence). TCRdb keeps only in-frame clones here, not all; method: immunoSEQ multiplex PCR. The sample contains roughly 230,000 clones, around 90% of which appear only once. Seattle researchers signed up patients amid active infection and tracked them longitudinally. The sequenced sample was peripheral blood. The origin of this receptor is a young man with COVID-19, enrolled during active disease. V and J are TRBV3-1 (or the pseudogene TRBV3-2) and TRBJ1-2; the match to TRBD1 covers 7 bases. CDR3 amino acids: CASSQDLGTDTYGYTF. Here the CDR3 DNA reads TGTGCCAGCAGCCAAGATTTAGGGACAGACACCTATGGCTACACCTTC.